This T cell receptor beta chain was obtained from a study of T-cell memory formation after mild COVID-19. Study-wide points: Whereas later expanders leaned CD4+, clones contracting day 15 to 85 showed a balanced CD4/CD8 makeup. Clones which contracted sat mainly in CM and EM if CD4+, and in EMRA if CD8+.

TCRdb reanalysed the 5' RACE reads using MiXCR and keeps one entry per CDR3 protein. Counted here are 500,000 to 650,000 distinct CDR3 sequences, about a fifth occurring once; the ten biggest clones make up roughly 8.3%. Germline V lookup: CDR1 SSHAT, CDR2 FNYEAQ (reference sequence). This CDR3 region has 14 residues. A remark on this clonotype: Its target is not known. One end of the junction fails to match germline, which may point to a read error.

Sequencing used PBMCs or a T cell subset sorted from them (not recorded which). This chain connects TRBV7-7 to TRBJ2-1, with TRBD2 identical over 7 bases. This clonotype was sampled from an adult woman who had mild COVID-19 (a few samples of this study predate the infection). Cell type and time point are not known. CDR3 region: CASSKSGTNNEQFF. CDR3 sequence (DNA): TGTGCTAGCAGCAAAAGCGGGACGAACAATGAGCAGTTCTTC.